This T cell receptor beta chain comes out of a study of cytomegalovirus exposure and HLA in healthy donors. Overall study: An earlier analysis found fewer than 140 million unique TCR beta sequences from about 190 million T cells.

Primers for the PCR totalled 60 Vbeta and 13 Jbeta. Authors' methods: It was a later analysis that counted 79 million or so unique TCR beta chains, of which approximately 9.9 million were shared. The protocol was immunoSEQ multiplex PCR, while the TCRdb copy is restricted to in-frame clones and leaves out a portion. That table furnishes V, J and clone size, whereas the DNA furnished D and trimming. The sample consists of 100,000 to 150,000 clones, more than 65% of them appearing once. Each of the donors was a healthy bone marrow donor. The CDR3 consists of 14 residues. Germline lookup yields CDR1 SGHKS and CDR2 YYEKEE (reference sequence). J gave up 8 bases and V 4 bases, and 7 bases lay outside the gene matches. The study's findings and limits: Among donors in an Asian-associated ancestry cluster, a later analysis reportedly found fewer N-insertions than the roughly 700-donor mean.

A note on this clone: Its specificity is not known.

The clonotype comes from a woman aged 55 to 70 in good health and CMV-seropositive. Sequences were obtained from PBMCs. J is TRBJ1-4 and V is TRBV5-5; TRBD1 aligns across 8 bases. The CDR3 sequence is CASSRTGLDEKLFF. For the CDR3, the DNA is TGTGCCAGCAGCCGGACAGGGTTGGACGAAAAACTGTTTTTT.